The following is a T cell receptor beta chain sequence with its context. What it binds is unknown. This sample is part of a study of shared clonotypes between healthy human individuals. The repertoire was sequenced with immunoSEQ multiplex PCR; TCRdb's copy has only in-frame clones and lacks some. This sample has approximately 1.4 million clones, with 95% to 99% found just once. Germline V gene lookup returns CDR1 LNHDA and CDR2 SQIVND (reference sequence). Trimming stripped 0 bases from V and 9 bases from J, with 15 bases between. This CDR3 region has 15 residues. General study results and limits: Some clonotypes were shared by all four sorted-subset donors, while others were not shared. The non-shared ones had lower generation probabilities than the shared ones. Rarefaction showed that sequencing of sorted subsets was incomplete (despite large depth).

This TCR came from a man aged 25-45 years in good health. The gene calls are TRBV19 and TRBJ1-5, with D unresolved. Material for sequencing was naive CD4+ T cells sorted from blood. As to subset: CD45RA+ positively selected. CDR3 coding DNA: TGTGCCAGTAGTATAGATAAAACAAGGAACACGCCCCAGCATTTT. Translation: CASSIDKTRNTPQHF.